The rows below give T cell receptor beta chains drawn from one sample of a study of tumor-infiltrating lymphocytes in primary liver carcinoma. Via MiXCR, TCRdb re-called the multiplex PCR reads, giving one row per CDR3 protein. The table shows some 180,000 distinct CDR3 sequences, with around 60% occurring only once. What was sequenced was peripheral blood. All receptors come from a man aged 40-55 years with primary liver carcinoma and hepatitis B virus infection. Each CDR3 is given with its conserved first and last residue. The D gene is left open where the match is weak. Size tells how often a clone was seen (once, few, many) or the class of an expanded clone, and some rows leave it out.

v_gene	abundance	j_gene	d_gene	CDR3nt	CDR3aa
TRBV5-6	few	TRBJ2-5	NA	TGTGCCAGCAGCTTGGATGCGGAAGGGACCCAGTACTTC	CASSLDAEGTQYF
TRBV10-3	few	TRBJ1-2	NA	TGTGCCATCAGTGAACCCAGCCTACCCTATGGCTACACCTTC	CAISEPSLPYGYTF
TRBV5-1	NA	TRBJ2-1	NA	TGCGCCAGCAGCTTTGTGGCGGACCCAGGGGATGAGCAGTTCTTC	CASSFVADPGDEQFF
TRBV6-6	few	TRBJ1-5	NA	TGTGCCAGCAGTTCGGCCGATAGCAATCAGCCCCAGCATTTT	CASSSADSNQPQHF
TRBV14	NA	TRBJ2-7	TRBD2	TGTGCCAGCAGCCTAATAGCGGGAGGCTCCTACGAGCAGTACTTC	CASSLIAGGSYEQYF
TRBV29-1	NA	TRBJ2-1	NA	TGCAGCACCCTCTTCTCCGGACTCTCGCCCTACAATGAGCAGTTCTTC	CSTLFSGLSPYNEQFF
TRBV7-9	few	TRBJ2-2	NA	TGTGCCAGCAACCTCAGGGAAAACACCGGGGAGCTGTTTTTT	CASNLRENTGELFF
TRBV6-5	NA	TRBJ2-3	NA	TGTGCCAGCAAGGACAGCCTCACAGATACGCAGTATTTT	CASKDSLTDTQYF
TRBV11-3	NA	TRBJ2-3	NA	TGTGCCAGCAGCTTACAGGGAAGGTCGGGAGATACTCAGTATTTT	CASSLQGRSGDTQYF
TRBV10-3	NA	TRBJ2-3	TRBD1	TGTGCCATCCTGGGACAGGGAACAGATACGCAGTATTTT	CAILGQGTDTQYF
TRBV20-1	NA	TRBJ2-1	NA	TGCAGTGTCGCTGGGAGCTCCTACAATGAGCAGTTCTTC	CSVAGSSYNEQFF
TRBV7-9	NA	TRBJ2-7	NA	TGTGCCAACAGCTTAGAGGCAGGGCCGTCCTACGAGCAGTACTTC	CANSLEAGPSYEQYF
TRBV4-2	few	TRBJ2-5	NA	TGTGCCAGCAGCCAAGATTATTTCGGTTACCAAGAGACCCAGTACTTC	CASSQDYFGYQETQYF
TRBV4-1	few	TRBJ1-5	NA	TGCGCCAGCAGCCACTTGAATCAGCCCCAGCATTTT	CASSHLNQPQHF
TRBV6-5	few	TRBJ1-5	NA	TGTGCCAGCAGTGCCGATCCTGGGCCTAATAGCAATCAGCCCCAGCATTTT	CASSADPGPNSNQPQHF
TRBV12-3/TRBV12-4	few	TRBJ2-1	TRBD2	TGTGCCAGCAGTTTCGGGGAGGGGTTGAATGAGCAGTTCTTC	CASSFGEGLNEQFF
TRBV6-5	many	TRBJ1-1	NA	TGTGCCAGCAGTTCCAGCAGGGTCGGGGAAGCTTTCTTT	CASSSSRVGEAFF
TRBV30	NA	TRBJ2-3	NA	TGTGCCTGGAGTGAGGGGGAGAAAGATACGCAGTATTTT	CAWSEGEKDTQYF